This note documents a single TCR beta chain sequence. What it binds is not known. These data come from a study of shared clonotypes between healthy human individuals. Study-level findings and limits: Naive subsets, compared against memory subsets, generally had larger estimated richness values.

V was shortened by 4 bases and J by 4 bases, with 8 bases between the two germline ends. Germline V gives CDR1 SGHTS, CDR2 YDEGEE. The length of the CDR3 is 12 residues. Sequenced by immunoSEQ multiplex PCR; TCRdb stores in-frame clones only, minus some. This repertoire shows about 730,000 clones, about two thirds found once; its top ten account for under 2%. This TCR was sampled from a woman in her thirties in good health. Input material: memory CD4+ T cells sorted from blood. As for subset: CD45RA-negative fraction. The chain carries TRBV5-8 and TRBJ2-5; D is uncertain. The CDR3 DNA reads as TGTGCCAGCAGCCAAAGCAGAGAGACCCAGTACTTC. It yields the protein CASSQSRETQYF.